One TCR beta chain is described in this entry. Its specificity is unknown. Assay: immunoSEQ multiplex PCR; the TCRdb copy retains only in-frame clones and omits some. Among about 110,000 clones listed, nearly 90% were seen once. Unstimulated regulatory T cells (CD4+CD25+CD127-), CD4+CD25- non-regulatory cells, CD4 and CD8 cells were FACS-sorted from thawed PBMCs. J gave up 6 bases and V 9 bases, and 6 bases lay outside the gene matches. The CDR3 is 13 amino acids. Germline CDR1 and CDR2: LNHDA and SQIVND (reference sequence). This sample was included in a study of Tregs in tolerant kidney transplant recipients. Study-wide findings and caveats: For some patients, primers changed over time, blocking nucleotide-level comparison. Tolerant patients' donor-specific Tregs expanded beyond overall Tregs, suggesting antigen-driven growth. The most relevant donor-specific Treg TCRbeta repertoire apparently came from expansion with activated donor B cells.

The input for sequencing was CD4+ T cells from blood, taken before the transplant. J is TRBJ2-2 and V is TRBV19; 8 bases are shared with TRBD2. The clonotype was recovered from a human donor who received a combined kidney and bone marrow transplant. The CDR3 reads CASERERPGELFF. DNA of the CDR3: TGTGCCAGCGAGCGGGAGAGGCCCGGGGAGCTGTTTTTT.